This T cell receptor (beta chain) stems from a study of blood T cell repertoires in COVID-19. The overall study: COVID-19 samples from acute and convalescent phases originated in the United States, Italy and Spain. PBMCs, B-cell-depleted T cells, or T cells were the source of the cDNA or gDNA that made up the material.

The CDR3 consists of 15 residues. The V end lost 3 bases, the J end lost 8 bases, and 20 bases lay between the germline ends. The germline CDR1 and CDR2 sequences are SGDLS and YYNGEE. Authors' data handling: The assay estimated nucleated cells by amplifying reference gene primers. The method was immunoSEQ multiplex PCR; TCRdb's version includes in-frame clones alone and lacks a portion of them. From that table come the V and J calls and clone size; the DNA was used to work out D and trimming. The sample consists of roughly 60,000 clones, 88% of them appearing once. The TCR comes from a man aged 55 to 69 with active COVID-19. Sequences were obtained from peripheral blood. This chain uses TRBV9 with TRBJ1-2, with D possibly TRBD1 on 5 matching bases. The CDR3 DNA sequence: TGTGCCAGCAGCGCCAGCAGGTGGGGGGTGCAGGGCTACACCTTC. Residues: CASSASRWGVQGYTF.